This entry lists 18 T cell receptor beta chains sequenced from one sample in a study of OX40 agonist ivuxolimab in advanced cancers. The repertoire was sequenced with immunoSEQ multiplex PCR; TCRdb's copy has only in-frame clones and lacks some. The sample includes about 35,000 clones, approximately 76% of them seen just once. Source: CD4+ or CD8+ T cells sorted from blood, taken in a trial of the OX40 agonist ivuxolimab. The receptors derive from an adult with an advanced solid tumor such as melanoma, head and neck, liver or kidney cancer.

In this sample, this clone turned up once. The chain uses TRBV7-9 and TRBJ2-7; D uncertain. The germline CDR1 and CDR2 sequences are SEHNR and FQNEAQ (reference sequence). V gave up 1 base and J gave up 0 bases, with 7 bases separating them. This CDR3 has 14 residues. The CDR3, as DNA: TGTGCCAGCAGCTTAGGTGTGAACTCCTACGAGCAGTACGTC. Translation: CASSLGVNSYEQYV.

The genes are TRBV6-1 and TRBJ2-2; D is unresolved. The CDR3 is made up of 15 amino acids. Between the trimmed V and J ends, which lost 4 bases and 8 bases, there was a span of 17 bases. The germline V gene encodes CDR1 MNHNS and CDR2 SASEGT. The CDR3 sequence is CASSGLYDFGGELFF. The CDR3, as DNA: TGTGCCAGCAGTGGATTATACGACTTTGGGGGGGAGCTGTTTTTT.

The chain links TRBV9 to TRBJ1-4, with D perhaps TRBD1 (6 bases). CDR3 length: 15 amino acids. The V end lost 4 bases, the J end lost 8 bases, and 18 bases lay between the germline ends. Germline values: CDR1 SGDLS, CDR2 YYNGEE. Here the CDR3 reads CASSSTGRREEKLFF. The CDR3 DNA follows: TGTGCCAGCAGCTCCACAGGGAGGCGGGAGGAAAAACTGTTTTTT.

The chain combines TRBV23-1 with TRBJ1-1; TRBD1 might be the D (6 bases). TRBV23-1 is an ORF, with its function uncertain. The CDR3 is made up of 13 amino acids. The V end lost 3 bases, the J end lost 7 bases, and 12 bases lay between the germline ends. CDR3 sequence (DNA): TGCGCCAGCAGTCACCGCACACAGGGTGAAGCTTTCTTT. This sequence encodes CASSHRTQGEAFF.

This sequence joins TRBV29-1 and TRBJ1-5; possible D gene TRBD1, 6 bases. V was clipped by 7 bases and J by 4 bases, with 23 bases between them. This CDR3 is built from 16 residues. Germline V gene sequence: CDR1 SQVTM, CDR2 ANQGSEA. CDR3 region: CSARQVWKLSNQPQHF. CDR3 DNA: TGCAGCGCCCGACAGGTCTGGAAATTGTCGAATCAGCCCCAGCATTTT.

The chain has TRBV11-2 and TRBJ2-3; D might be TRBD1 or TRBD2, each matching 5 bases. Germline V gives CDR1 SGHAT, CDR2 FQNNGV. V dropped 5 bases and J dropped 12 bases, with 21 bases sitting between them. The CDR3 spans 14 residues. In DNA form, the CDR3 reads TGTGCCAGCAGCCCCGGCCGGATTGTGGGGGTTCAGTATTTT. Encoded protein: CASSPGRIVGVQYF.

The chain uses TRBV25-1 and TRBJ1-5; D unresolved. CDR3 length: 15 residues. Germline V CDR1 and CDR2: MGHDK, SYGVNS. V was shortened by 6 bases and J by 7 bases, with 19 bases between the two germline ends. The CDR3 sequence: CASRGTGDSGQPQHF. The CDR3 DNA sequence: TGTGCCAGCAGAGGTACCGGGGATTCGGGCCAGCCCCAGCATTTT.

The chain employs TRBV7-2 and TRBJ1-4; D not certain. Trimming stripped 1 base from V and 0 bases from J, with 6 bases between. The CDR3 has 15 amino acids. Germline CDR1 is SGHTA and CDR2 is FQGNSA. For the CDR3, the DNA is TGTGCCAGCAGCTTAGATTTCTCAACTAATGAAAAACTGTTTTTT. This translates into CASSLDFSTNEKLFF.

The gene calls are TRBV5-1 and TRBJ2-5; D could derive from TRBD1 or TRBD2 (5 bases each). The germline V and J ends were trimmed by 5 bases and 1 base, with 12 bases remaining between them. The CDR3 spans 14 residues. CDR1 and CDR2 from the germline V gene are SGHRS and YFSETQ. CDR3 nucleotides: TGCGCCAGCAGGGTCGTAGGGACCCAAGAGACCCAGTACTTC. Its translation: CASRVVGTQETQYF.

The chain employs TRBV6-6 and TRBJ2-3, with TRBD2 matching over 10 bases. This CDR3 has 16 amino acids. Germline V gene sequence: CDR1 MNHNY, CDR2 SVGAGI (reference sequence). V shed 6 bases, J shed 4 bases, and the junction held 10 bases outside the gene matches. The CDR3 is CASSSERGGRADTQYF. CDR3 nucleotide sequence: TGTGCCAGCAGCAGCGAGCGGGGGGGCCGCGCAGATACGCAGTATTTT.

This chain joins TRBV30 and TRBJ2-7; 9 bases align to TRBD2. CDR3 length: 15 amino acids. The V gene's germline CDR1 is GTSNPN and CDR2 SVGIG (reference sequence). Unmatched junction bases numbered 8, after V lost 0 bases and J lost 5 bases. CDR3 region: CAWSVPGRGGNEQYV. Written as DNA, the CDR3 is TGTGCCTGGAGTGTACCGGGGCGGGGGGGGAACGAGCAGTACGTC.

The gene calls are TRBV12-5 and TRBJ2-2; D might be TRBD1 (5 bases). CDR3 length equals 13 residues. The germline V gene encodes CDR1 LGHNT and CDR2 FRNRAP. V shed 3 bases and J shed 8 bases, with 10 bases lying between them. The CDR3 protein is CASGLGAGGELFF. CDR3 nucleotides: TGTGCTAGTGGTTTAGGGGCCGGAGGGGAGCTGTTTTTT.

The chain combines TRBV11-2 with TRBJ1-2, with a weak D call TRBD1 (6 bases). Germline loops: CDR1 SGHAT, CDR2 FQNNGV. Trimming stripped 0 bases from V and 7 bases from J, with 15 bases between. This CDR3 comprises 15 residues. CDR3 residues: CASSLESGAQRGYTF. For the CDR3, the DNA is TGTGCCAGCAGCTTAGAGTCAGGGGCGCAGCGTGGCTACACCTTC.

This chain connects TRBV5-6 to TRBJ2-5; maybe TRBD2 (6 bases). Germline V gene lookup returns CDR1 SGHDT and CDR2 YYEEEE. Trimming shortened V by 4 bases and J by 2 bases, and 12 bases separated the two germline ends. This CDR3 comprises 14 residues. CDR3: CASSQAGSQETQYF. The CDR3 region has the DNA TGTGCCAGCAGCCAGGCCGGGAGTCAAGAGACCCAGTACTTC.

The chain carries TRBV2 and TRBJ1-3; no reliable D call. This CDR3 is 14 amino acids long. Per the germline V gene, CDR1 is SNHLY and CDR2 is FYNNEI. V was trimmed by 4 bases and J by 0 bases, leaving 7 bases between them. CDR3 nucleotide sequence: TGTGCCAGCAGTGGAACCAGCTCTGGAAACACCATATATTTT. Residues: CASSGTSSGNTIYF.

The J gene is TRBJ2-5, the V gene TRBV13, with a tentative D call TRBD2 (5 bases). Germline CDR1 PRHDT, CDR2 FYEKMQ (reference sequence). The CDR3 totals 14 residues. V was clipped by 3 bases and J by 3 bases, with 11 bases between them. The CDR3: CASSFMGVEETQYF. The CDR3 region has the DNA TGTGCCAGCAGCTTTATGGGAGTGGAAGAGACCCAGTACTTC.

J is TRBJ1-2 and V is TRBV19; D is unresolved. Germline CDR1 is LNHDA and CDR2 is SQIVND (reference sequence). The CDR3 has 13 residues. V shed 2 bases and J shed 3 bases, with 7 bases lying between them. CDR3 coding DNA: TGTGCCAGTAGTATAACGGACCACTATGGCTACACCTTC. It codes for CASSITDHYGYTF.

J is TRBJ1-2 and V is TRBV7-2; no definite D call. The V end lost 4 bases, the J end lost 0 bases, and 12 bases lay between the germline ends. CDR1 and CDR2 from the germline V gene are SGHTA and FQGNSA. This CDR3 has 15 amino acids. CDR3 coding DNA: TGTGCCAGCAGCTCTATGCCCGATACTAACTATGGCTACACCTTC. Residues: CASSSMPDTNYGYTF.